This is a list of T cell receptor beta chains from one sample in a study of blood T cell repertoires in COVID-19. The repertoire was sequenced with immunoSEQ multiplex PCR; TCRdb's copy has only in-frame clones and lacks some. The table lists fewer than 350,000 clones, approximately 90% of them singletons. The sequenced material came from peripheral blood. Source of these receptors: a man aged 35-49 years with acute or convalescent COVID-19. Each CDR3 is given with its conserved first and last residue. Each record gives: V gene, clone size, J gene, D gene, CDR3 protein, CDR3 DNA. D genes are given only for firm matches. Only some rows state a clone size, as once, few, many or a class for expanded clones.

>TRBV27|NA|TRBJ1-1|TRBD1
CASSEGTAGWTEAFF
TGTGCCAGCAGTGAAGGGACAGCGGGTTGGACTGAAGCTTTCTTT
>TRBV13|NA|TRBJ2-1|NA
CASRLGGTDNEQFF
TGTGCCAGCAGATTAGGCGGGACAGACAATGAGCAGTTCTTC
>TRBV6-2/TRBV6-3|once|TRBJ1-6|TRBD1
CASSFGDRVSPLHF
TGTGCCAGCAGTTTCGGGGACAGGGTTTCACCCCTCCACTTT
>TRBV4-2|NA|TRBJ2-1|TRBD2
CASSPTTRGGSYNEQFF
TGTGCCAGCAGCCCCACAACGCGGGGGGGCTCCTACAATGAGCAGTTCTTC
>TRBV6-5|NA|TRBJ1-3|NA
CASSYATGLSGNTIYF
TGTGCCAGCAGTTACGCAACGGGACTCTCTGGAAACACCATATATTTT
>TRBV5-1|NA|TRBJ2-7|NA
CASSLGLYEQYF
TGCGCCAGTTCCCTGGGCCTTTACGAGCAGTACTTC
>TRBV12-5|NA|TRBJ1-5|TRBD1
CASGGAGGAGQPQHF
TGTGCTAGTGGCGGTGCAGGGGGCGCAGGGCAGCCCCAGCATTTT
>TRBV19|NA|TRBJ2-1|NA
CASSIDRENEQFF
TGTGCCAGTAGTATAGATCGGGAGAATGAGCAGTTCTTC
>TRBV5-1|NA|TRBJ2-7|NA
CASSLQGKGYEQYF
TGCGCCAGCAGCTTGCAGGGGAAGGGCTACGAGCAGTACTTC
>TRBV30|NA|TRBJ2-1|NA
CAWSVEGRQSYNEQFF
TGTGCCTGGAGTGTGGAGGGTAGGCAATCCTACAATGAGCAGTTCTTC
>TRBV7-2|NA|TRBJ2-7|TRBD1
CASSFTDRGPYEQYF
TGTGCCAGCAGCTTTACGGACAGGGGGCCCTACGAGCAGTACTTC
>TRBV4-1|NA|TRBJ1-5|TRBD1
CASSPDPGQGGNQPQHF
TGCGCCAGCAGCCCGGACCCGGGACAGGGGGGCAATCAGCCCCAGCATTTT
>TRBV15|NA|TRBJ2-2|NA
CATSRDFAGELFF
TGTGCCACCAGCAGAGATTTCGCCGGGGAGCTGTTTTTT
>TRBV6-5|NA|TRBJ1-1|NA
CASSKIAGRDTEAFF
TGTGCCAGCAGTAAAATCGCGGGAAGGGACACTGAAGCTTTCTTT
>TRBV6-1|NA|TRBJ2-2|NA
CASSEARGSMVPGELFF
TGTGCCAGCAGTGAAGCGCGAGGCAGCATGGTCCCCGGGGAGCTGTTTTTT
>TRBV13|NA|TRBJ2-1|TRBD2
CASSFRLAGGKLEQFF
TGTGCCAGCAGCTTCCGACTAGCGGGGGGTAAACTCGAGCAGTTCTTC
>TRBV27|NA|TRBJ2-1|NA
CASSLIGGSSYNEQFF
TGTGCCAGCAGTTTAATAGGGGGAAGCTCCTACAATGAGCAGTTCTTC
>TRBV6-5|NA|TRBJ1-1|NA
CASSVDGGGTEAFF
TGTGCCAGCAGCGTAGATGGGGGGGGCACTGAAGCTTTCTTT
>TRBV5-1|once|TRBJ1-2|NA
CASRLSQGSYGYTF
TGCGCCAGCAGATTGTCACAGGGTTCCTATGGCTACACCTTC
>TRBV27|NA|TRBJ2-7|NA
CASSWGTRYEQYF
TGTGCCAGCAGTTGGGGGACTCGCTACGAGCAGTACTTC
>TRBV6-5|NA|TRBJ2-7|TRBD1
CASSYSRGRTYEQYF
TGTGCCAGCAGTTACAGCAGGGGGCGGACCTACGAGCAGTACTTC
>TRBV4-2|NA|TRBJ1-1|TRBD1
CASSQGTATEAFF
TGTGCCAGCAGCCAGGGGACAGCCACTGAAGCTTTCTTT
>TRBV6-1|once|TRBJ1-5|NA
CASSEFGREYQPQHF
TGTGCCAGCAGTGAATTCGGTAGGGAGTATCAGCCCCAGCATTTT
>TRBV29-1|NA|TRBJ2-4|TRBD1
CSVTGQGGIQYF
TGCAGCGTTACTGGACAGGGCGGCATTCAGTACTTC
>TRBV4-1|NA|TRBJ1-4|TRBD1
CASSHSRGQRVVEKLFF
TGCGCCAGCAGCCATAGCAGGGGGCAAAGGGTAGTTGAAAAACTGTTTTTT
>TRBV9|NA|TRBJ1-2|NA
CASSVGLQKYGYTF
TGTGCCAGCAGCGTAGGGCTACAGAAGTATGGCTACACCTTC
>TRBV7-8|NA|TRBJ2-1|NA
CASSLSPRLVQKNEQFF
TGTGCCAGCAGCTTATCCCCTCGACTAGTGCAAAAGAATGAGCAGTTCTTC
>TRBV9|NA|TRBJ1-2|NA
CASSARSTAPAYGYTF
TGTGCCAGCAGCGCCCGATCGACAGCTCCTGCGTATGGCTACACCTTC
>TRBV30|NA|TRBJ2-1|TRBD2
CAWSQIAGGRFF
TGTGCCTGGAGCCAAATAGCGGGGGGCCGGTTCTTC
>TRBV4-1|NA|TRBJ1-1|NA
CASSQISGQDTEAFF
TGCGCCAGCAGCCAAATCTCCGGCCAGGACACTGAAGCTTTCTTT
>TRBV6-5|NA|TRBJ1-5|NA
CASGYLQGTSNQPQHF
TGTGCCAGCGGCTACTTACAGGGTACGAGCAATCAGCCCCAGCATTTT
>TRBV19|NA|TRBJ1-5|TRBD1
CASSIDGTGGNQPQHF
TGTGCCAGTAGTATAGATGGGACAGGGGGCAATCAGCCCCAGCATTTT
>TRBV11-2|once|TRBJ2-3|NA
CASGRGDTQYF
TGTGCCAGCGGGAGAGGAGATACGCAGTATTTT
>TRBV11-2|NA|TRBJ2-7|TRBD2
CASSSRTSGGSYEQYF
TGTGCCAGCAGCTCTAGGACTAGCGGTGGTTCCTACGAGCAGTACTTC